The 9 T cell receptor beta chains in this list originate from one sample, sequenced in a study of T cells in Graves' hyperthyroidism and ophthalmopathy. RNA transcripts provided the source from which TCR beta CDR3 regions were amplified. Using the HTBI primer set, a first-round RT-PCR was run on the TCR CDR3. Via MiXCR, TCRdb re-called the multiplex PCR reads, giving one row per CDR3 protein. The sample has about 600,000 distinct CDR3 sequences; around 16% are singletons. Input material: blood. These receptor sequences come from a woman aged 35 to 49 with Graves' ophthalmopathy.

The rearrangement links TRBV12-3 or TRBV12-4 to TRBJ2-2, with 7 bases matching TRBD2. This CDR3 spans 15 amino acids. The V segment lost 6 bases and the J segment 5 bases; nucleotides outside the gene matches: 9. The CDR3 bases are TGTGCCAGCAGGCCGACGGAAGCGGGGACCGGGGAGCTGTTTTTT. This encodes CASRPTEAGTGELFF.

This clonotype was seen repeatedly, ten times or more. The V and J genes are TRBV12-3 or TRBV12-4 and TRBJ2-5; the match to TRBD2 covers 11 bases. With 1 base clipped from V and 0 bases from J, the junction kept 1 base outside the gene matches. The CDR3 extends over 16 amino acids. The DNA of the CDR3 is TGTGCCAGCAGTTTAGGACTAGCGGGGAACCAAGAGACCCAGTACTTC. It is translated as CASSLGLAGNQETQYF.

This clonotype was detected many times. V is TRBV9 and J is TRBJ1-2; D perhaps matches TRBD1 (6 bases). The germline gives CDR1 SGDLS, CDR2 YYNGEE. With 7 bases removed from V and 8 bases from J, the gap between germline ends came to 18 bases. The CDR3 covers 13 residues. The CDR3 is CASDGGGYWGYTF. CDR3 coding DNA: TGTGCCAGCGACGGAGGGGGTTACTGGGGCTACACCTTC.

There are a few counts of this clonotype. This chain links TRBV12-3 or TRBV12-4 with TRBJ2-2; possibly TRBD2 for D (5 bases). The CDR3 contains 13 residues. Trimming left V 7 bases short and J 6 bases short, with 12 bases between. CDR3 DNA: TGTGCCAGCAACCCTTACGGGGCCGGGGAGCTGTTTTTT. Its protein product is CASNPYGAGELFF.

V is TRBV29-1 and J is TRBJ1-2, with 8 bases lining up with TRBD1. The germline V gene has CDR1 SQVTM and CDR2 ANQGSEA. The V segment lost 7 bases and the J segment 4 bases; nucleotides outside the gene matches: 5. The CDR3 sequence is 12 residues long. CDR3 coding DNA: TGCAGCGGAATCGGGACAGGCTATGGCTACACCTTC. Its translation: CSGIGTGYGYTF.

This clonotype was counted at least ten times. The chain joins TRBV12-3 or TRBV12-4 to TRBJ2-1; D ambiguous. Trimming pared 3 bases from V and 5 bases from J, leaving 8 bases between. This CDR3 spans 13 amino acids. Here the CDR3 DNA reads TGTGCCAGCAGTTTTTACGTTCACAATGAGCAGTTCTTC. Its protein product is CASSFYVHNEQFF.

This clonotype was picked up many times. The gene calls are TRBV5-6 and TRBJ2-7; maybe TRBD2 (6 bases). Germline CDR1 SGHDT, CDR2 YYEEEE. The length of the CDR3 is 16 residues. V lost 2 bases to trimming and J lost 3 bases, with 18 bases between them. The CDR3 region is CASSLDRRAGGYEQYF. The DNA for the CDR3 is TGTGCCAGCAGCTTAGACCGGCGGGCCGGGGGCTACGAGCAGTACTTC.

This clonotype was recorded at least ten times. The CDR3 spells CASSPLGRRMNTEAFF. The CDR3 region has the DNA TGTGCCAGCAGTCCCCTAGGGAGGAGAATGAACACTGAAGCTTTCTTT. The chain joins TRBV3-1 to TRBJ1-1; D remains ambiguous. CDR1 and CDR2 (germline): LGHDT, YNNKEL (reference sequence). The CDR3 totals 16 residues. V was pared by 6 bases and J by 0 bases, with 17 bases between.

This clonotype was counted ten times or more. The chain is built from TRBV2 and TRBJ2-3; D uncertain. The CDR3 has 14 residues. Trimming pared 4 bases from V and 2 bases from J, leaving 10 bases between. The germline V gene has CDR1 SNHLY and CDR2 FYNNEI. DNA of the CDR3: TGTGCCAGCAGTGCAAGACTGAACACAGATACGCAGTATTTT. Its protein product is CASSARLNTDTQYF.